This entry lists 9 T cell receptor beta chains sequenced from one sample in a study of T cell changes during pregnancy in multiple sclerosis. Sequenced by immunoSEQ multiplex PCR; TCRdb stores in-frame clones only, minus some. There are under 25,000 clones in the sample; roughly 87% occur only once, and about 8% lies in the top ten. Sequencing used CD8+ T cells from peripheral blood mononuclear cells, obtained after pregnancy. Source of these receptors: a female donor with multiple sclerosis, enrolled in a pregnancy study.

The chain recombines TRBV4-1 with TRBJ2-7; TRBD2 matches at 11 bases. This CDR3 region has 16 residues. The junction had 5 bases not matched to a gene; V was cut back by 3 bases and J by 1 base. Germline V gene lookup returns CDR1 MGHRA and CDR2 YSYEKL. The CDR3 sequence: CASSQEGTSGSYEQYF. Here the CDR3 DNA reads TGCGCCAGCAGCCAGGAGGGGACTAGCGGATCCTACGAGCAGTACTTC.

The chain couples TRBV10-2 to TRBJ2-5, with TRBD2 matching over 10 bases. V trimming: 6 bases; J trimming: 3 bases; junction bases outside the gene matches: 7. CDR3 length: 15 amino acids. Germline CDR1 WSHSY, CDR2 SAAADI. CDR3 nucleotide sequence: TGCGCCAGCAGCCTGACTAGCGGGCGGAAAGAGACCCAGTACTTC. It encodes CASSLTSGRKETQYF.

The rearrangement links TRBV7-2 to TRBJ2-1; the match to TRBD2 covers 14 bases. The V segment lost 5 bases and the J segment 7 bases; nucleotides outside the gene matches: 13. Germline V gene sequence: CDR1 SGHTA, CDR2 FQGNSA. The CDR3 spans 18 residues. In DNA, the CDR3 is TGTGCCAGCAGCCTCACGCTCCCGGGACTAGCGGGAGTAAATGAGCAGTTCTTC. Protein product: CASSLTLPGLAGVNEQFF. Filled out from reference TRBV7-2 and TRBJ2-1, the complete variable domain reads GAGVSQSPSNKVTEKGKDVELRCDPISGHTALYWYRQSLGQGLEFLIYFQGNSAPDKSGLPSDRFSAERTGGSVSTLTIQRTQQEDSAVYLCASSLTLPGLAGVNEQFFGPGTRLTVL.

The chain has TRBV13 and TRBJ2-7, with D tentatively TRBD2 (5 bases). V gave up 2 bases and J gave up 7 bases, with 15 bases separating them. The CDR3 spans 14 residues. The germline V gene encodes CDR1 PRHDT and CDR2 FYEKMQ (reference sequence). CDR3 in DNA: TGTGCCAGCAGCTTATCTCTGACCCGGGGAGAGCAGTACTTC. Its translation: CASSLSLTRGEQYF.

The chain carries TRBV6-5 and TRBJ2-7; D possibly corresponds to TRBD2 (6 bases). The CDR3 consists of 14 residues. In germline, CDR1 is MNHEY, CDR2 SVGAGI. V lost 3 bases and J lost 2, with 11 bases in between. For the CDR3, the DNA is TGTGCCAGCAGTTATGCGGGAACTACCTACGAGCAGTACTTC. Its protein product is CASSYAGTTYEQYF.

This clone was picked up a small number of times. The chain carries TRBV4-3 and TRBJ2-1; 15 positions match TRBD2. CDR1 is LGHNA, CDR2 YSLEER, per germline. With 3 bases clipped from V and 8 bases from J, the junction kept 8 bases outside the gene matches. This CDR3 has 17 amino acids. CDR3: CASSQEGLAGGPHEQFF. Here the CDR3 DNA reads TGCGCCAGCAGCCAGGAAGGACTAGCGGGAGGGCCTCATGAGCAGTTCTTC.

The chain joins TRBV9 to TRBJ2-2, with D uncertain. There are 11 residues in the CDR3. V shed 3 bases and J shed 7 bases, with 4 bases lying between them. Germline loops: CDR1 SGDLS, CDR2 YYNGEE. The CDR3 coding sequence is TGTGCCAGCAGCGCTAGCGGGGAGCTGTTTTTT. Protein product: CASSASGELFF.

V gene TRBV7-2 combines with J gene TRBJ2-3, with 7 bases identical to TRBD2. V was clipped by 1 base and J by 2 bases; unmatched bases: 3. The germline gives CDR1 SGHTA, CDR2 FQGNSA. The CDR3 consists of 15 residues. CDR3 in DNA: TGTGCCAGCAGCTTAGTCGGGGGGTACACAGATACGCAGTATTTT. Amino acids: CASSLVGGYTDTQYF.

The chain couples TRBV29-1 to TRBJ2-5; 9 bases match TRBD1. CDR1 and CDR2 (germline): SQVTM, ANQGSEA. This CDR3 contains 12 residues. V shed 6 bases and J 3 bases; nucleotides not matched to a gene: 2. The chain's CDR3 is CSVGTGKETQYF. Written as DNA, the CDR3 is TGCAGCGTGGGGACAGGGAAAGAGACCCAGTACTTC.